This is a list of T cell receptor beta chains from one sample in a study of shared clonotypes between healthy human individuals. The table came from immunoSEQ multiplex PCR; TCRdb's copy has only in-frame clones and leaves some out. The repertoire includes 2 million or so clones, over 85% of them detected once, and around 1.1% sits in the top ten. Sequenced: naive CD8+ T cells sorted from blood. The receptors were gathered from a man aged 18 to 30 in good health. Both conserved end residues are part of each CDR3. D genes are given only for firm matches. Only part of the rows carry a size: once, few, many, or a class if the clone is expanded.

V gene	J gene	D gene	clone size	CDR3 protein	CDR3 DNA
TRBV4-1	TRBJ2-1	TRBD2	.	CASSDRAGASYNEQFF	TGCGCCAGCAGCGATCGAGCGGGGGCTTCCTACAATGAGCAGTTCTTC
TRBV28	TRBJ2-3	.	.	CASSFDGLTDTQYF	TGTGCCAGCAGTTTTGACGGGCTCACAGATACGCAGTATTTT
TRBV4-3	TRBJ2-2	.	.	CASSQDGGTPNTGELFF	TGCGCCAGCAGCCAAGATGGAGGAACTCCGAACACCGGGGAGCTGTTTTTT
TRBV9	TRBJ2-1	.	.	CASSAPADRQRPYNEQFF	TGTGCCAGCAGCGCCCCAGCCGATAGGCAACGCCCCTACAATGAGCAGTTCTTC
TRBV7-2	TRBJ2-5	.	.	CASSLTPGPPTETQYF	TGTGCCAGCAGCTTAACCCCGGGACCCCCCACGGAGACCCAGTACTTC
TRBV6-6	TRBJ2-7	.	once	CASSYGASYEQYF	TGTGCCAGCAGTTACGGCGCATCCTACGAGCAGTACTTC
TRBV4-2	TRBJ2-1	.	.	CASSLENREQFF	TGTGCCAGCAGCCTAGAAAATCGGGAGCAGTTCTTC
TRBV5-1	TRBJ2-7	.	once	CASRIEGDYEQYF	TGCGCCAGCAGAATCGAGGGGGATTACGAGCAGTACTTC
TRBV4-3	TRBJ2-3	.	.	CASSALVAAEDNTQYF	TGCGCCAGCAGCGCCCTGGTAGCGGCCGAGGATAATACGCAGTATTTT
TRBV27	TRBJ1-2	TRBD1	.	CASSSQGVQTPYGYTF	TGTGCCAGCAGTTCACAGGGGGTTCAGACCCCCTATGGCTACACCTTC
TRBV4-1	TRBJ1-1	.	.	CASSQVAGPYTEAFF	TGCGCCAGCAGCCAAGTGGCAGGGCCTTACACTGAAGCTTTCTTT
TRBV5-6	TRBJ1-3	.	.	CASSFWGGSGNTIYF	TGTGCCAGCAGCTTTTGGGGGGGCAGTGGAAACACCATATATTTT
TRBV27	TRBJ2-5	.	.	CASSLSAGSVQETQYF	TGTGCCAGCAGTTTATCTGCCGGGTCAGTTCAAGAGACCCAGTACTTC
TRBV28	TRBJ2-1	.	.	CASSTNLLETAPYNEQFF	TGTGCCAGCAGTACCAATCTCCTAGAGACGGCTCCCTACAATGAGCAGTTCTTC
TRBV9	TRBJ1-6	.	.	CASSTRDDNSPLHF	TGTGCCAGCAGCACTCGGGACGATAATTCACCCCTCCACTTT
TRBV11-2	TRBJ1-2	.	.	CASSLSGDLYYSYGYTF	TGTGCCAGCAGCTTGTCAGGGGACCTTTATTATTCCTATGGCTACACCTTC
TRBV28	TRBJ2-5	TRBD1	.	CATDRGSQKTQYF	TGTGCCACCGACAGGGGGTCCCAAAAGACCCAGTACTTC
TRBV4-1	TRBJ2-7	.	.	CASSQVPSGGAWEQYF	TGCGCCAGCAGCCAAGTTCCCTCGGGTGGGGCGTGGGAGCAGTACTTC
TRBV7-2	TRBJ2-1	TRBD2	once	CASSLSLAGNNEQFF	TGTGCCAGCAGCTTATCCCTAGCGGGAAACAATGAGCAGTTCTTC
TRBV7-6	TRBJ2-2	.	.	CASSLAAGGRAGELFF	TGTGCCAGCAGCTTAGCGGCCGGGGGGCGCGCCGGGGAGCTGTTTTTT
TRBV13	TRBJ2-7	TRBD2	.	CASSLAASGGGYEQYF	TGTGCCAGCAGCTTAGCGGCTAGCGGGGGAGGTTACGAGCAGTACTTC
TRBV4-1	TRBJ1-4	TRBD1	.	CASSQTGQDRTNEKLFF	TGCGCCAGCAGCCAGACTGGACAGGACCGAACTAATGAAAAACTGTTTTTT
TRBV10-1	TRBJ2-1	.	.	CASSGDWNYNEQFF	TGCGCCAGCAGTGGGGACTGGAACTACAATGAGCAGTTCTTC
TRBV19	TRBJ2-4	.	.	CASSIGYGSKNIQYF	TGTGCCAGTAGTATAGGGTACGGTTCCAAAAACATTCAGTACTTC
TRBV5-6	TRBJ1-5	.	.	CASTSGGNQPQHF	TGTGCCAGCACCTCGGGGGGCAATCAGCCCCAGCATTTT
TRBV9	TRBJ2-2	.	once	CASSVDGTAWTGELFF	TGTGCCAGCAGCGTAGATGGGACCGCTTGGACCGGGGAGCTGTTTTTT
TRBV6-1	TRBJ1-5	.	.	CASSEWTDFNQPQHF	TGTGCCAGCAGTGAATGGACAGACTTTAATCAGCCCCAGCATTTT
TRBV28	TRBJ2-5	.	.	CASSYPTESTQYF	TGTGCCAGCAGTTACCCCACCGAGTCGACCCAGTACTTC
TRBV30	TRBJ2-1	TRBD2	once	CAWWGGRDEQFF	TGTGCCTGGTGGGGAGGGAGGGATGAGCAGTTCTTC
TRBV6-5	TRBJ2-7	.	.	CASSYSSRDEQYF	TGTGCCAGCAGCTATTCTTCCAGGGACGAGCAGTACTTC
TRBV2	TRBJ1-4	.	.	CASKGPSTNEKLFF	TGTGCCAGCAAGGGTCCCAGCACTAATGAAAAACTGTTTTTT
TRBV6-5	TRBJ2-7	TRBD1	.	CASSPGQDYEQYF	TGTGCCAGCAGCCCCGGACAGGATTACGAGCAGTACTTC
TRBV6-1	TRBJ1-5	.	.	CASSETLFYSNQPQHF	TGTGCCAGCAGTGAAACTCTCTTTTATAGCAATCAGCCCCAGCATTTT
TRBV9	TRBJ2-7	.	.	CASSYGANSYEQYF	TGTGCCAGCAGCTATGGGGCCAACTCCTACGAGCAGTACTTC
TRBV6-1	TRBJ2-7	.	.	CASTPQGGEQYF	TGTGCCAGCACTCCACAGGGAGGCGAGCAGTACTTC
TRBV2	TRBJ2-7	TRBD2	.	CASWEGSEDEQYF	TGTGCCAGTTGGGAGGGTTCGGAGGACGAGCAGTACTTC
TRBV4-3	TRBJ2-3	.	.	CASSQDRRSRSDTQYF	TGCGCCAGCAGCCAAGATCGGCGTAGCAGGTCAGATACGCAGTATTTT
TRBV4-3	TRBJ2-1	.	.	CASSQDSTGADEQFF	TGCGCCAGCAGCCAAGATTCGACGGGGGCAGATGAGCAGTTCTTC
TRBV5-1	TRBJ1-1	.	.	CASSPAAEGIEGAFF	TGCGCCAGCAGTCCGGCGGCAGAAGGCATTGAAGGAGCTTTCTTT
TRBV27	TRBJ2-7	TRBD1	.	CASSLGTGPYEQYF	TGTGCCAGCAGTTTAGGGACAGGTCCCTACGAGCAGTACTTC
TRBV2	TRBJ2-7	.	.	CASLGQGGRFYEQYF	TGTGCCAGCCTAGGACAGGGAGGGAGATTCTACGAGCAGTACTTC
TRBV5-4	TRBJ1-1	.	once	CASSLAYQEGAFF	TGTGCCAGCAGCTTGGCTTACCAGGAGGGAGCTTTCTTT